This entry lists 22 T cell receptor beta chains sequenced from one sample in a study of CD8 T cells in Susac syndrome. Random hexamers served to reverse transcribe about 0.45 to 1 ug RNA. TCRdb called the immunoSEQ multiplex PCR reads again in MiXCR, with one record for every CDR3 protein. The table lists over 120,000 distinct CDR3 sequences, around 94% of them singletons. Specimen: CD4+ T cells from PBMCs. The receptor set was obtained from a human donor in good health.

This chain connects TRBV29-1 to TRBJ2-7, with 9 bases lining up with TRBD1. The CDR3 runs to 13 residues. V was clipped by 6 bases and J by 2 bases; unmatched bases: 5. The germline gives CDR1 SQVTM, CDR2 ANQGSEA. DNA of the CDR3: TGCAGCGTGTCGGGACAGGGCGCCTACGAGCAGTACTTC. This translates into CSVSGQGAYEQYF.

The table lists this clonotype with a few counts. CDR3 in amino acids: CASSLGGEKLFF. CDR3 bases: TGTGCCAGCAGTTTGGGTGGTGAAAAACTGTTTTTT. V gene TRBV12-3 or TRBV12-4 combines with J gene TRBJ1-4; D is unresolved. The V gene lost 3 bases and the J gene lost 7 bases, with 6 bases spanning the gap. This CDR3 spans 12 amino acids.

The chain is built from TRBV9 and TRBJ1-2, with unresolved D. Germline V gene sequence: CDR1 SGDLS, CDR2 YYNGEE. The V and J ends lost 0 bases and 4 bases respectively, with 13 bases between them. CDR3 length equals 15 residues. In nucleotides, the CDR3 is TGTGCCAGCAGCGTAGGGGGTTGGCAGCCCTATGGCTACACCTTC. This sequence encodes CASSVGGWQPYGYTF.

The chain carries TRBV24-1 and TRBJ2-3; 7 positions agree with TRBD1. Trimming took 3 bases from V and 2 from J; bases not matched to a gene: 4. The CDR3 sequence is 15 residues long. The germline V gene has CDR1 KGHDR and CDR2 SFDVKD. The CDR3 spells CATSDLGQHTDTQYF. CDR3 sequence (DNA): TGTGCCACCAGTGATCTGGGACAGCACACAGATACGCAGTATTTT.

The chain links TRBV7-9 to TRBJ1-3; 12 bases align to TRBD1. J gave up 2 bases and V 5 bases, and 13 bases lay outside the gene matches. This CDR3 has 19 residues. Per the germline V gene, CDR1 is SEHNR and CDR2 is FQNEAQ (reference sequence). The CDR3 is CASSTLEGQGAVAGNTIYF. Here the CDR3 DNA reads TGTGCCAGCAGCACCTTGGAGGGACAGGGGGCGGTGGCTGGAAACACCATATATTTT.

This chain uses TRBV29-1 with TRBJ2-7; TRBD2 aligns across 10 bases. Germline CDR1 reads SQVTM; CDR2 reads ANQGSEA. The CDR3 runs 16 residues. V was clipped by 0 bases and J by 8 bases; unmatched bases: 13. CDR3 region: CSVEDPASGRIDKQYF. CDR3 in DNA: TGCAGCGTTGAAGATCCAGCTAGCGGGAGAATTGACAAGCAGTACTTC.

This sequence joins TRBV30 and TRBJ1-3; D not resolved. V dropped 0 bases and J dropped 4 bases, with 13 bases sitting between them. Germline V gene data show CDR1 as GTSNPN and CDR2 as SVGIG (reference sequence). The CDR3 has 15 residues. The CDR3 reads CAWSVRARGGNTIYF. The CDR3 DNA follows: TGTGCCTGGAGTGTACGGGCCAGAGGGGGAAACACCATATATTTT.

The chain links TRBV12-3 or TRBV12-4 to TRBJ2-2, with a weak D call TRBD2 (6 bases). The CDR3 runs to 14 residues. The V end was cut by 3 bases, the J end by 1 base, with 6 bases between. The CDR3 spells CASSFGRNTGELFF. CDR3 bases: TGTGCCAGCAGTTTCGGGAGGAACACCGGGGAGCTGTTTTTT.

CDR3 amino acids: CSVAEGGNYGYTF. The CDR3 DNA is TGCAGCGTTGCGGAAGGGGGGAACTATGGCTACACCTTC. V gene TRBV29-1 combines with J gene TRBJ1-2; a weak D match, TRBD1 (6 bases). CDR3 length: 13 residues. Germline V lookup: CDR1 SQVTM, CDR2 ANQGSEA. V was trimmed by 4 bases and J by 2 bases, leaving 11 bases between them.

The chain links TRBV12-3 or TRBV12-4 to TRBJ2-1, with 7 bases matching TRBD2. The CDR3 extends over 14 amino acids. Trimming cost V 4 bases and J 6 bases; bases outside gene matches: 6. The chain's CDR3 is CASSSKAGVNEQFF. The CDR3 coding sequence is TGTGCCAGCAGTTCGAAGGCGGGGGTCAATGAGCAGTTCTTC.

This chain connects TRBV20-1 to TRBJ2-5; 7 bases map to TRBD2. From germline, CDR1 is DFQATT and CDR2 SNEGSKA (reference sequence). This CDR3 contains 13 residues. J lost 5 bases, V lost 4 bases, and 7 bases had no gene match. The CDR3 protein is CSATSSGVETQYF. The CDR3, as DNA: TGCAGTGCTACCTCTAGCGGCGTCGAGACCCAGTACTTC.

This clonotype was detected once. This chain uses TRBV29-1 with TRBJ2-2; 9 bases map to TRBD2. Germline V CDR1 and CDR2: SQVTM, ANQGSEA. The CDR3 runs 15 residues. The V segment lost 4 bases and the J segment 1 base; nucleotides outside the gene matches: 4. DNA of the CDR3: TGCAGCGTTGTGGCTAGCGGGGTGAACACCGGGGAGCTGTTTTTT. Translating gives CSVVASGVNTGELFF.

The chain uses TRBV13 and TRBJ2-1; TRBD2 matches 7 bases. CDR3 length equals 16 residues. Germline CDR1 is PRHDT and CDR2 is FYEKMQ (reference sequence). V shed 5 bases and J 1 base; nucleotides not matched to a gene: 8. In DNA form, the CDR3 reads TGTGCCAGCAGCCCTCGGGGCGGGAGATCCTACAATGAGCAGTTCTTC. Translated: CASSPRGGRSYNEQFF.

This sequence joins TRBV30 and TRBJ2-7, with D unresolved. Per germline, CDR1 GTSNPN and CDR2 SVGIG (reference sequence). V lost 2 bases to trimming and J lost 1 base, with 3 bases between them. This CDR3 contains 11 residues. The CDR3 DNA reads as TGTGCCTGGAGTACTTCCTACGAGCAGTACTTC. It translates to CAWSTSYEQYF.

V and J are TRBV19 and TRBJ2-7; tentative D call: TRBD1 (6 bases). V lost 1 base to trimming and J lost 3 bases, with 10 bases between them. Germline V gene data show CDR1 as LNHDA and CDR2 as SQIVND (reference sequence). CDR3 length: 14 residues. CDR3 sequence (DNA): TGTGCCAGTAGTATAGGGACAGCGATCTACGAGCAGTACTTC. Encoded protein: CASSIGTAIYEQYF.

The CDR3 sequence is CASSWTGTGVPRGTQYF. The CDR3 bases are TGCGCCAGCAGCTGGACCGGGACAGGGGTCCCTCGGGGTACGCAGTATTTT. J is TRBJ2-3 and V is TRBV5-1; the match to TRBD1 covers 10 bases. Germline V CDR1 and CDR2: SGHRS, YFSETQ. The CDR3 is 17 residues long. The V and J ends lost 3 bases and 8 bases, in that order; junction bases with no gene match: 15.

The chain has TRBV12-3 or TRBV12-4 and TRBJ2-7; TRBD2 matches 11 bases. This CDR3 comprises 14 residues. The V and J ends lost 6 bases and 4 bases, in that order; junction bases with no gene match: 5. The CDR3 spells CASSQGTSGYEQYF. As DNA, the CDR3 is TGTGCCAGCAGCCAAGGGACTAGCGGTTACGAGCAGTACTTC.

The rearrangement joins TRBV7-9 to TRBJ1-5, with D unresolved. Germline assignment: CDR1 SEHNR and CDR2 FQNEAQ (reference sequence). Between the trimmed V and J ends, which lost 2 bases and 5 bases, there was a span of 10 bases. The CDR3 spans 14 residues. The CDR3 loop reads CASSLIGPDQPQHF. In nucleotides, the CDR3 is TGTGCCAGCAGCTTAATAGGTCCCGATCAGCCCCAGCATTTT.

The chain is built from TRBV7-9 and TRBJ1-2; D is undetermined. The germline gives CDR1 SEHNR, CDR2 FQNEAQ (reference sequence). V was clipped by 2 bases and J by 8 bases, with 21 bases between them. This CDR3 has 16 residues. The CDR3 coding sequence is TGTGCCAGCAGCTTACCTACAAAGACGGCACGGTGGGGCTACACCTTC. Translated, it gives CASSLPTKTARWGYTF.

The chain uses TRBV10-3 and TRBJ1-2; the D gene is possibly TRBD1 (5 bases). CDR1 is ENHRY, CDR2 SYGVKD, per germline. The CDR3 has 13 amino acids. V gave up 1 base and J gave up 6 bases, with 9 bases separating them. The CDR3 DNA follows: TGTGCCATCAGTGAGTTACGAGGGGATGGCTACACCTTC. Protein: CAISELRGDGYTF.

This chain links TRBV28 with TRBJ2-3; weak D call: TRBD1 (6 bases). Trimming took off 3 bases at V and 3 bases at J, with 16 bases between the two ends. Germline lookup yields CDR1 MDHEN and CDR2 SYDVKM. The CDR3 length is 16 residues. In DNA form, the CDR3 reads TGTGCCAGCAGTTTCCAGGGGCTGGCTGGGACAGATACGCAGTATTTT. Translated, it gives CASSFQGLAGTDTQYF.

The CDR3 DNA follows: TGTGCCAGCAGTTTGAGGGGCCCTATTTGGGGCTACACCTTC. Translating it yields CASSLRGPIWGYTF. V is TRBV27 and J is TRBJ1-2; maybe TRBD1 (5 bases). Germline CDR1 and CDR2: MNHEY and SMNVEV (reference sequence). Between the trimmed V and J ends, which lost 3 bases and 8 bases, there was a span of 16 bases. This CDR3 is built from 14 residues.